This T cell receptor beta chain was documented in a study of T cells in women clearing cervical HPV infection. Germline V gene sequence: CDR1 LNHDA, CDR2 SQIVND (reference sequence). The CDR3 length is 14 residues. The trim removed 1 base at V and 9 bases at J, leaving 6 bases unmatched. Concerning this clone itself: From the germline J gene comes the end of the CDR3, since the read stops 3 residues before it.

Repertoires were generated with immunoSEQ multiplex PCR, while TCRdb's copy carries only in-frame clones and drops some. Its clone listing holds tens of thousands of clones. J is TRBJ1-5 and V is TRBV19, with TRBD1 matching 7 bases. The sample consisted of blood buffy coat. The sequence came from a woman between 18 and 69 years old with a cervical HPV16 infection that either progressed to CIN3+ or cleared (not recorded which). The CDR3 region is CASSIGDSPTPQHF. The sequenced CDR3 bases are TGTGCCAGTAGTATAGGGGACAGCCCGACGCCC. Together with reference TRBV19 and TRBJ1-5, the CDR3 gives the full variable domain: DGGITQSPKYLFRKEGQNVTLSCEQNLNHDAMYWYRQDPGQGLRLIYYSQIVNDFQKGDIAEGYSVSREKKESFPLTVTSAQKNPTAFYLCASSIGDSPTPQHFGDGTRLSIL.